Here is one TCR beta chain with its context. These data are taken from a study of technical replicates of blood from a few donors. Clones were sequenced by immunoSEQ multiplex PCR, and TCRdb holds only the in-frame ones, with some missing. The repertoire holds 85,000 to 90,000 clones, with about 90% as singletons. Germline V gene lookup returns CDR1 SGDLS and CDR2 YYNGEE. V lost 0 bases and J lost 9; bases outside the gene matches: 7. CDR3 length: 15 amino acids. The V and J genes are TRBV9 and TRBJ2-1, with 9 nucleotides matching TRBD2. This receptor was taken from a human donor in good health. Sequenced input: T cells isolated from PBMCs. CDR3 bases: TGTGCCAGCAGCGTAGTCCCAGCGGGGGGCTCTGAGCAGTTCTTC. It codes for CASSVVPAGGSEQFF.